This is a list of T cell receptor beta chains from one sample in a study of CD8+CD57+ T cells in acquired aplastic anemia. TCRdb re-analysed the reads in MiXCR, keeping a single row per CDR3 protein. This sample has 150,000 or so distinct CDR3 sequences, with 40% to 60% found just once. Sample: sorted CD4+, CD8+, or CD8+CD57+ T cells (not recorded which) from PBMCs. Source of these receptors: a human donor with aplastic anemia. Each CDR3 is given with its conserved first and last residue. The D gene is left open where the match is weak. Size values are once, few and many counts, or a class for expanded clones, and some rows have none.

CDR3aa	CDR3nt	abundance	j_gene	d_gene	len	v_gene
CASSFGASSTDTQYF	TGTGCCAGCAGCTTCGGAGCCAGTAGCACAGATACGCAGTATTTT	NA	TRBJ2-3	NA	15	TRBV7-8
CAISDRDRGRLEQYF	TGTGCCATCAGTGATCGGGACAGGGGGCGTCTCGAGCAGTACTTC	NA	TRBJ2-7	TRBD1	15	TRBV10-3
CASSIVSGLNTDTQYF	TGTGCCAGTAGTATAGTTTCAGGCCTTAACACAGATACGCAGTATTTT	many	TRBJ2-3	NA	16	TRBV19
CASSTGYREQYF	TGTGCCAGCAGCACAGGGTACCGCGAGCAGTACTTC	many	TRBJ2-7	NA	12	TRBV14
CASSARLAEYEQYF	TGTGCCAGCAGTGCGCGACTAGCGGAGTACGAGCAGTACTTC	NA	TRBJ2-7	TRBD2	14	TRBV2
CASSYLRDSADSGANVLTF	TGTGCCAGCAGTTACCTACGGGACAGCGCCGACTCTGGGGCCAACGTCCTGACTTTC	NA	TRBJ2-6	TRBD1	19	TRBV6-2/TRBV6-3
CSERGGHQETQYF	TGCAGTGAGCGGGGGGGACATCAAGAGACCCAGTACTTC	NA	TRBJ2-5	TRBD2	13	TRBV20-1
CASSQDNPRIAGGSQFF	TGTGCCAGCAGCCAAGATAATCCGAGAATTGCGGGGGGATCCCAGTTCTTC	NA	TRBJ2-1	TRBD2	17	TRBV14
CASSPGLAGANEQFF	TGTGCCAGCTCACCCGGACTAGCGGGAGCCAATGAGCAGTTCTTC	NA	TRBJ2-1	TRBD2	15	TRBV18
CASSRQAGGEQFF	TGTGCCAGCAGCCGTCAAGCGGGAGGCGAGCAGTTCTTC	NA	TRBJ2-1	TRBD2	13	TRBV7-3
CASSLGGGYTF	TGTGCCAGCAGCTTAGGTGGCGGCTACACCTTC	NA	TRBJ1-2	NA	11	TRBV5-6
CASSLNGSPLHF	TGTGCCAGCAGCTTGAACGGTTCACCCCTCCACTTT	NA	TRBJ1-6	NA	12	TRBV7-9
CASSLIGAADLNYEQYF	TGTGCCAGCAGCTTAATCGGGGCAGCGGACTTGAACTACGAGCAGTACTTC	many	TRBJ2-7	NA	17	TRBV11-2
CASSLLLRGGTDTQYF	TGTGCCAGTAGTCTACTCCTGCGAGGGGGCACAGATACGCAGTATTTT	many	TRBJ2-3	NA	16	TRBV19
CASSQDRMGVDGYTF	TGCGCCAGCAGCCAAGACCGCATGGGGGTGGATGGCTACACCTTC	NA	TRBJ1-2	NA	15	TRBV25-1
CASSYTRDSNPQETQYF	TGTGCCAGCAGTTACACCCGGGACAGCAATCCCCAAGAGACCCAGTACTTC	NA	TRBJ2-5	TRBD1	17	TRBV6-5
CSVGGEGEQYF	TGCAGCGTTGGGGGGGAGGGCGAGCAGTACTTC	many	TRBJ2-7	TRBD2	11	TRBV29-1
CASSEWGGGGTDTQYF	TGTGCCAGCAGCGAGTGGGGGGGCGGAGGTACAGATACGCAGTATTTT	many	TRBJ2-3	NA	16	TRBV9
CASSELDSLSGYTF	TGTGCCAGCAGTGAGCTGGACAGTTTGAGTGGCTACACCTTC	NA	TRBJ1-2	NA	14	TRBV11-1
CSARTPVPRDSITLHF	TGCAGTGCTAGGACCCCAGTCCCGAGGGATTCCATCACCCTCCACTTT	many	TRBJ1-6	NA	16	TRBV20-1
CATSDPNSYEQYF	TGTGCCACCAGTGACCCGAACTCCTACGAGCAGTACTTC	NA	TRBJ2-7	NA	13	TRBV24-1
CASSQDPMNQPQHF	TGTGCCAGCAGCCAAGATCCGATGAATCAGCCCCAGCATTTT	NA	TRBJ1-5	NA	14	TRBV4-2
CASSTRFGLAGEKVF	TGTGCCAGCAGTACCCGCTTCGGACTAGCGGGAGAAAAGGTCTTC	NA	TRBJ2-1	TRBD2	15	TRBV6-1
CASTKGTMSSYEQYF	TGTGCCAGCACCAAGGGGACGATGAGCTCCTACGAGCAGTACTTC	many	TRBJ2-7	NA	15	TRBV2
CASSEGVYEQYF	TGTGCCAGCAGTGAGGGAGTCTACGAGCAGTACTTC	many	TRBJ2-7	NA	12	TRBV6-1
CASSEGRKATEAFF	TGTGCCAGCAGTGAGGGGAGGAAGGCCACTGAAGCTTTCTTT	NA	TRBJ1-1	NA	14	TRBV2
CSARDGTDISYEQYF	TGCAGTGCTAGAGATGGGACAGACATCTCCTACGAGCAGTACTTC	NA	TRBJ2-7	TRBD1	15	TRBV20-1
CASSPLLGRGGTDTQYF	TGTGCCAGCAGCCCCCTTTTAGGGCGCGGGGGGACAGATACGCAGTATTTT	NA	TRBJ2-3	TRBD2	17	TRBV11-2
CASSLAPTSGVHEQFF	TGTGCCAGCAGCTTAGCTCCTACTAGCGGTGTCCATGAGCAGTTCTTC	NA	TRBJ2-1	TRBD2	16	TRBV7-2
CASSEGPAASYEQYF	TGTGCCAGCAGTGAGGGACCCGCCGCCTCCTACGAGCAGTACTTC	many	TRBJ2-7	NA	15	TRBV6-1
CASRAGTSGSILIDTQYF	TGCGCCAGCAGGGCGGGGACTAGCGGGAGCATACTCATAGATACGCAGTATTTT	many	TRBJ2-3	TRBD2	18	TRBV5-1
CASRAGTGTLETQYF	TGTGCCAGCAGAGCCGGGACAGGGACTTTAGAGACCCAGTACTTC	many	TRBJ2-5	TRBD1	15	TRBV2
CASSPWGGAITNQPQHF	TGTGCCAGCAGTCCCTGGGGGGGGGCAATTACCAATCAGCCCCAGCATTTT	NA	TRBJ1-5	NA	17	TRBV2
CASNRLGVNTEAFF	TGCGCCAGCAATCGCTTGGGGGTGAACACTGAAGCTTTCTTT	NA	TRBJ1-1	NA	14	TRBV10-2
CSAHEDRDSNQPQHF	TGCAGTGCCCACGAGGACAGGGATAGCAATCAGCCCCAGCATTTT	NA	TRBJ1-5	TRBD1	15	TRBV20-1
CASSYEGLASYEQYF	TGTGCCAGCAGTTACGAGGGTCTTGCCTCCTACGAGCAGTACTTC	many	TRBJ2-7	NA	15	TRBV6-6
CATKGTSRGNEQFF	TGTGCCACAAAAGGGACTAGCCGGGGCAATGAGCAGTTCTTC	few	TRBJ2-1	TRBD2	14	TRBV24-1
CASSSLTPYEQYF	TGTGCCAGCAGTTCCCTGACACCCTACGAGCAGTACTTC	many	TRBJ2-7	NA	13	TRBV5-6
CASSLDAWRDFGTGELFF	TGTGCCAGCAGCTTAGATGCCTGGCGGGACTTTGGCACCGGGGAGCTGTTTTTT	many	TRBJ2-2	NA	18	TRBV7-9
CASSLDLAGVGSDTQYF	TGTGCCAGCAGCTTAGACCTAGCGGGAGTGGGGTCAGATACGCAGTATTTT	NA	TRBJ2-3	TRBD2	17	TRBV11-2
CAIAQGVKPGETQYF	TGTGCCATCGCTCAGGGGGTAAAACCAGGGGAGACCCAGTACTTC	NA	TRBJ2-5	TRBD1	15	TRBV10-3
CASNSLTNFGTDTQYF	TGTGCCAGCAACTCCCTTACTAATTTTGGCACAGATACGCAGTATTTT	NA	TRBJ2-3	NA	16	TRBV7-8
CASSPTGNSYEQYF	TGTGCCAGCAGCCCCACAGGCAACTCCTACGAGCAGTACTTC	many	TRBJ2-7	NA	14	TRBV12-3/TRBV12-4
CAWSVLGMGRKETQYF	TGTGCCTGGAGTGTACTCGGTATGGGGCGGAAAGAGACCCAGTACTTC	NA	TRBJ2-5	NA	16	TRBV30
CAISESTPKTQYF	TGTGCCATCAGTGAGTCGACTCCGAAGACCCAGTACTTC	NA	TRBJ2-5	NA	13	TRBV10-3
CSIISGQTQAFF	TGCAGCATAATATCAGGACAGACACAAGCTTTCTTT	few	TRBJ1-1	NA	12	TRBV29-1
CSVAANTGELFF	TGCAGCGTAGCCGCGAACACCGGGGAGCTGTTTTTT	few	TRBJ2-2	NA	12	TRBV29-1
CASSPTSGAETQYF	TGCGCCAGCAGTCCGACTAGCGGGGCAGAGACCCAGTACTTC	NA	TRBJ2-5	TRBD2	14	TRBV10-2